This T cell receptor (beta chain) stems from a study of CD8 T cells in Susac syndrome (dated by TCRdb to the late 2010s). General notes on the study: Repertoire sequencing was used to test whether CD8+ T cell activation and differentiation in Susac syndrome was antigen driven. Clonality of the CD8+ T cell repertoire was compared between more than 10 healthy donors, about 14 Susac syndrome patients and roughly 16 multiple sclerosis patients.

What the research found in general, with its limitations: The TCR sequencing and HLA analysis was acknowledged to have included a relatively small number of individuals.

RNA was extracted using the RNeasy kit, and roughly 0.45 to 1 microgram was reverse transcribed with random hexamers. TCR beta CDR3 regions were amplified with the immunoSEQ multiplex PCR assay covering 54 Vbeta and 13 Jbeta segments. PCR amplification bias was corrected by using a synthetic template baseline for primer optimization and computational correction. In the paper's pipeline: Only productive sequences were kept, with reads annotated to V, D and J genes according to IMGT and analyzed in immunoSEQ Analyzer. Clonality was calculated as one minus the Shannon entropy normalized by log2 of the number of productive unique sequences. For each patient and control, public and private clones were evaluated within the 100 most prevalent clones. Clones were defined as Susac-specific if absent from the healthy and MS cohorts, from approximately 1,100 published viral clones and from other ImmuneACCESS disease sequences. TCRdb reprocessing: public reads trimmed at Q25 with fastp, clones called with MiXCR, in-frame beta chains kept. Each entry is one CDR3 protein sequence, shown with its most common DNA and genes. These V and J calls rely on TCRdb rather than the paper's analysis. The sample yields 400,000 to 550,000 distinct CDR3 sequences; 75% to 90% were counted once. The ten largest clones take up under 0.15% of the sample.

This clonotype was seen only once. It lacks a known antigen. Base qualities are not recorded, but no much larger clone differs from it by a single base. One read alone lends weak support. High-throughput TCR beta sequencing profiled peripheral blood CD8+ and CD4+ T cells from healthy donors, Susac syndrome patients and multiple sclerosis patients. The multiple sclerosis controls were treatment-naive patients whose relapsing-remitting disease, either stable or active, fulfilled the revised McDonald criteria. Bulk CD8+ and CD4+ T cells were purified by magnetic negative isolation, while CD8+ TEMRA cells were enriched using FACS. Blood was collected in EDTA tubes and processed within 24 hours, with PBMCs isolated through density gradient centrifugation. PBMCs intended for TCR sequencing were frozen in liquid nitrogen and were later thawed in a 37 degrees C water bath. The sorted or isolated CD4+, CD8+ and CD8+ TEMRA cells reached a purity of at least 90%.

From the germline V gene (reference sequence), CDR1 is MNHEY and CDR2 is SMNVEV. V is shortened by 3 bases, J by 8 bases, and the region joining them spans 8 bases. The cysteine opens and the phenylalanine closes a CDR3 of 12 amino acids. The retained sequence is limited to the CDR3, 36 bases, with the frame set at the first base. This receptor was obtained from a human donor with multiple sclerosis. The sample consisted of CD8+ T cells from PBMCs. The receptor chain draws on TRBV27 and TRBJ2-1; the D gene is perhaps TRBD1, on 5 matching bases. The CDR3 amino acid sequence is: CASSFQGHEQFF. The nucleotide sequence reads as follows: TGTGCCAGCAGTTTTCAGGGCCATGAGCAGTTCTTC.